One sample yielded the 14 T cell receptor beta chains listed below, sequenced in a study of breast tumors, draining lymph nodes, adjacent tissues. Each CDR3 protein gets one entry after TCRdb re-called the multiplex PCR reads with MiXCR. The sample holds approximately 45,000 distinct CDR3 sequences; approximately 22% are singletons and the top ten take 6.5% to 8%. The sample comprised breast tumor tissue. The receptors were sampled from a female donor with breast cancer. Some clones in this sample may be carry-over from other donors' samples.

With regard to this clonotype: A read error is possible here, since a much larger clone lies one base away. The chain combines TRBV27 with TRBJ2-7; D possibly corresponds to TRBD2 (6 bases). The V end lost 5 bases, the J end lost 7 bases, and 24 bases lay between the germline ends. Germline assignment: CDR1 MNHEY and CDR2 SMNVEV (reference sequence). The CDR3 sequence is 16 residues long. The CDR3 bases are TGTGCCAGCAGTCGATCGACTAGAAGCTGGCTCAATGAGCAGTACTTC. Translated, it gives CASSRSTRSWLNEQYF.

A few counts support this clonotype. The rearrangement links TRBV6-1 to TRBJ2-3; 7 bases align to TRBD1. V was pared by 6 bases and J by 0 bases, with 6 bases of the junction left unmatched. Germline assignment: CDR1 MNHNS and CDR2 SASEGT. This CDR3 has 15 amino acids. The CDR3 reads CASSLGTASTDTQYF. The CDR3 region has the DNA TGTGCCAGCAGCCTCGGGACAGCTAGCACAGATACGCAGTATTTT.

This clonotype was observed many times. The rearrangement joins TRBV19 to TRBJ1-2, with D possibly TRBD1 on 6 matching bases. This CDR3 is built from 19 residues. Trimming removed 10 bases at V and 0 bases at J, with 30 bases between. Per germline, CDR1 LNHDA and CDR2 SQIVND (reference sequence). The CDR3 DNA reads TGTGCCACGAACAGGGTTTTGAGGACGGGCCCTTCCACTAACTATGGCTACACCTTC. Translation: CATNRVLRTGPSTNYGYTF. Looking up the rest from reference TRBV19 and TRBJ1-2 gives the full variable domain: DGGITQSPKYLFRKEGQNVTLSCEQNLNHDAMYWYRQDPGQGLRLIYYSQIVNDFQKGDIAEGYSVSREKKESFPLTVTSAQKNPTAFYLCATNRVLRTGPSTNYGYTFGSGTRLTVV.

This rearrangement joins TRBV28 to TRBJ2-7; D tentatively fits TRBD1 or TRBD2 (6 bases each). This CDR3 is 14 amino acids long. Trimming removed 4 bases at V and 0 bases at J, with 10 bases between. Germline V gene sequence: CDR1 MDHEN, CDR2 SYDVKM. The DNA of the CDR3 is TGTGCCAGCAGTTGGGGGGACAACTCCTACGAGCAGTACTTC. Protein sequence: CASSWGDNSYEQYF. The full variable domain, its missing parts supplied by reference TRBV28 and TRBJ2-7, is DVKVTQSSRYLVKRTGEKVFLECVQDMDHENMFWYRQDPGLGLRLIYFSYDVKMKEKGDIPEGYSVSREKKERFSLILESASTNQTSMYLCASSWGDNSYEQYFGPGTRLTVT.

Note on this clonotype: Germline is not matched at one junction end, which may reflect a read error. This chain joins TRBV24-1 and TRBJ1-5, with 7 bases aligning to TRBD1. The CDR3 sequence is 16 residues long. CDR1 is KGHDR and CDR2 is SFDVKD in the germline V gene. This chain's CDR3 is CATGDFPGGAYQPQHF. CDR3 DNA: TGTGCCACCGGTGATTTCCCAGGGGGGGCCTATCAGCCCCAGCATTTT.

This clonotype was recorded a few times. The chain is built from TRBV5-4 and TRBJ1-4; unclear D gene. The CDR3 loop spans 13 amino acids. Germline V gives CDR1 SGHNT, CDR2 YYREEE (reference sequence). The V end was cut by 3 bases, the J end by 5 bases, with 8 bases between. CDR3 in amino acids: CASSYDWNEKLFF. In DNA form, the CDR3 reads TGTGCCAGCAGCTACGACTGGAATGAAAAACTGTTTTTT.

This clonotype has a count of ten or more. The chain combines TRBV7-8 with TRBJ2-5; D is perhaps TRBD2 (5 bases). V was cut by 2 bases and J by 6 bases, with 13 bases left in between. Germline lookup yields CDR1 SGHVS and CDR2 FQNEAQ. The CDR3 has 14 residues. CDR3 DNA: TGTGCCAGCAGCTTATTCGAGGGTCTGAAGACCCAGTACTTC. Its translation: CASSLFEGLKTQYF.

Many counts were recorded for this clonotype. V and J are TRBV7-9 and TRBJ2-1; D is possibly TRBD2 (7 bases). CDR1 SEHNR and CDR2 FQNEAQ come from the germline V gene (reference sequence). Trimming pared 6 bases from V and 0 bases from J, leaving 18 bases between. This CDR3 is 17 amino acids long. CDR3 sequence (DNA): TGTGCCAGCAGTCGACGGGGGGCGCTAAGCTCCTACAATGAGCAGTTCTTC. Its translation: CASSRRGALSSYNEQFF. Using reference TRBV7-9 and TRBJ2-1 for the parts outside the CDR3, the full variable domain is DTGVSQNPRHKITKRGQNVTFRCDPISEHNRLYWYRQTLGQGPEFLTYFQNEAQLEKSRLLSDRFSAERPKGSFSTLEIQRTEQGDSAMYLCASSRRGALSSYNEQFFGPGTRLTVL.

Of note for this clonotype: A read error may produce the germline difference seen at one junction end. Here the CDR3 reads CASSDASPGNTIYF. CDR3 nucleotides: TGTGCCAGCAGTGACGCGTCTCCTGGGAACACCATATATTTT. The V and J genes are TRBV6-4 and TRBJ1-3; D ambiguous. The CDR3 is 14 residues long. Germline V gene sequence: CDR1 MRHNA, CDR2 SNTAGT.

This clonotype was counted many times. This chain connects TRBV6-5 to TRBJ2-7; D perhaps matches TRBD2 (7 bases). This CDR3 is built from 16 residues. Germline V gene data show CDR1 as MNHEY and CDR2 as SVGAGI. V dropped 0 bases and J dropped 5 bases, with 17 bases sitting between them. As DNA, the CDR3 is TGTGCCAGCAGTTACTCCCAGAGGGGGGGCTACGACGAGCAGTACTTC. Protein product: CASSYSQRGGYDEQYF.

In regard to this clonotype: Germline and junction disagree at one end, which may indicate a read error. The genes are TRBV30 and TRBJ2-2; the D gene is possibly TRBD2 (5 bases). Germline CDR1 reads GTSNPN; CDR2 reads SVGIG (reference sequence). CDR3 length equals 14 residues. The CDR3 nucleotides read TGTGCCTGGATGGGCGTCATGAACACCGGGGAACTGTTTTTT. Protein sequence: CAWMGVMNTGELFF.

This clonotype was seen ten or more times. The chain recombines TRBV10-3 with TRBJ1-3; TRBD1 agrees at 7 bases. Germline assignment: CDR1 ENHRY and CDR2 SYGVKD. With V trimmed by 10 bases and J by 3 bases, 3 bases remained unmatched. The CDR3 has 12 residues. In DNA form, the CDR3 reads TGTGCCACCTCAGGGGGTGGAAACACCATATATTTT. This gives the protein CATSGGGNTIYF.

As concerns this clonotype: This may be a read error: a much more frequent sequence differs by one nucleotide. The rearrangement links TRBV5-1 to TRBJ2-2; possible D gene TRBD2, 5 bases. Germline values: CDR1 SGHRS, CDR2 YFSETQ. This CDR3 has 14 residues. The DNA of the CDR3 is TGCGCCAGCAGCTTCATTCAGAACACCGGGGAGCTGGTTTTT. Protein: CASSFIQNTGELVF.

Ten or more counts support this clonotype. The V call is TRBV24-1, the J call TRBJ2-1; D is perhaps TRBD1 or TRBD2 (5 bases each). This CDR3 spans 16 amino acids. CDR1 and CDR2 (germline): KGHDR, SFDVKD. Trimming pared 0 bases from V and 6 bases from J, leaving 14 bases between. The CDR3 nucleotides read TGTGCCACCAGTGATTTGGGCAGGGAGTCCCGCAATGAGCAGTTCTTC. It yields the protein CATSDLGRESRNEQFF.